The next 26 T cell receptor beta chains were all read from a single sample in a study of post-analysis software for immune sequencing data. Study-wide results and caveats: A few TRBV segments were significantly more frequent in patients than in controls. TRBV5-6, TRBV5-1 and TRBV20-1 were among these segments.

Unique molecular identifiers were built into the TCR beta cDNA libraries. MiXCR was run by TCRdb on the PCR reads, yielding one entry per CDR3 protein. This repertoire shows hundreds of thousands of distinct CDR3 sequences, 55% to 70% found once; its top ten account for approximately 10%. Their antigen targets remain unknown. The source material was blood. The origin of the receptors is a girl aged 2 to 9 with multiple sclerosis.

This clonotype was observed a handful of times. The gene calls are TRBV12-3 or TRBV12-4 and TRBJ2-1; TRBD2 agrees at 7 bases. Trimming took 0 bases from V and 4 from J; bases not matched to a gene: 9. CDR3 length: 17 residues. The CDR3 sequence is CASSLATSALGYNEQFF. The CDR3 DNA reads TGTGCCAGCAGTTTAGCAACTAGCGCCCTAGGGTACAATGAGCAGTTCTTC.

This clonotype has more than one count but fewer than ten. The chain links TRBV20-1 to TRBJ1-2, with D hard to call. This CDR3 contains 10 residues. V shed 5 bases and J shed 7 bases, with 8 bases lying between them. CDR1 and CDR2 from the germline V gene are DFQATT and SNEGSKA (reference sequence). CDR3 region: CSAPQPGYTF. The CDR3 nucleotides read TGCAGTGCTCCCCAGCCTGGCTACACCTTC.

This rearrangement joins TRBV6-2 or TRBV6-3 to TRBJ2-1; 13 bases agree with TRBD2. Germline assignment: CDR1 MNHEY and CDR2 SVGEGT. The V and J ends lost 2 bases and 6 bases, in that order; junction bases with no gene match: 4. This CDR3 contains 16 residues. For the CDR3, the DNA is TGTGCCAGCAGTTACCCCGGGACTAGCGGGATCAATGAGCAGTTCTTC. This sequence encodes CASSYPGTSGINEQFF.

V gene TRBV7-2 combines with J gene TRBJ2-7; D unresolved. Germline V gene sequence: CDR1 SGHTA, CDR2 FQGNSA. V lost 5 bases and J lost 5, with 10 bases in between. The CDR3 is 12 residues long. CDR3 region: CASSRSDHEQYF. Written as DNA, the CDR3 is TGTGCCAGCAGCAGGAGTGACCACGAGCAGTACTTC.

As DNA, the CDR3 is TGTGCCAGCAGTTACGGGGGACAGGGATTGGGCACAGATACGCAGTATTTT. This gives the protein CASSYGGQGLGTDTQYF. This chain connects TRBV6-5 to TRBJ2-3; 9 nucleotides align to TRBD1. The CDR3 consists of 17 residues. CDR1 and CDR2 from the germline V gene are MNHEY and SVGAGI. Unmatched junction bases numbered 7, after V lost 2 bases and J lost 1 base.

The V and J genes are TRBV29-1 and TRBJ1-2, with D perhaps TRBD1 (5 bases). Germline values: CDR1 SQVTM, CDR2 ANQGSEA. V was cut by 7 bases and J by 7 bases, with 13 bases left in between. The CDR3 contains 11 residues. The chain's CDR3 is CSGDQGFGYTF. For the CDR3, the DNA is TGCAGCGGGGACCAGGGTTTTGGCTACACCTTC.

The genes are TRBV12-3 or TRBV12-4 and TRBJ1-2; 8 bases map to TRBD1. V lost 0 bases and J lost 7; bases outside the gene matches: 10. The CDR3 extends over 16 amino acids. The CDR3 nucleotides read TGTGCCAGCAGTTTAGCGGCGGGACAGGCCACACTTGGCTACACCTTC. This gives the protein CASSLAAGQATLGYTF.

This clonotype was counted between two and nine times. The chain couples TRBV20-1 to TRBJ2-3; tentatively, D is TRBD1 (5 bases). The V and J ends lost 0 bases and 3 bases respectively, with 10 bases between them. CDR1 DFQATT and CDR2 SNEGSKA come from the germline V gene (reference sequence). The CDR3 extends over 14 amino acids. CDR3 amino acids: CSARDQAGTDTQYF. DNA of the CDR3: TGCAGTGCTAGAGATCAGGCAGGGACAGATACGCAGTATTTT.

CDR3 DNA sequence: TGTGCCAGCTCACTGGCGGAGGGTGCTGGGAATGAGCAGTTCTTC. This codes for CASSLAEGAGNEQFF. J is TRBJ2-1 and V is TRBV18; tentative D call: TRBD2 (6 bases). Germline loops: CDR1 KGHSH, CDR2 LQKENI. V lost 4 bases to trimming and J lost 7 bases, with 17 bases between them. CDR3 length: 15 residues. The whole variable domain, remainder taken from reference TRBV18 and TRBJ2-1, is NAGVMQNPRHLVRRRGQEARLRCSPMKGHSHVYWYRQLPEEGLKFMVYLQKENIIDESGMPKERFSAEFPKEGPSILRIQQVVRGDSAAYFCASSLAEGAGNEQFFGPGTRLTVL.

V gene TRBV3-1 combines with J gene TRBJ2-1; D perhaps matches TRBD2 (7 bases). Trimming stripped 3 bases from V and 10 bases from J, with 16 bases between. The CDR3 length is 14 residues. Germline V CDR1 and CDR2: LGHDT, YNNKEL (reference sequence). This CDR3 is CASSQRGRGPEQFF. CDR3 sequence (DNA): TGTGCCAGCAGCCAGAGGGGGAGGGGACCCGAGCAGTTCTTC.

The rearrangement joins TRBV15 to TRBJ2-1, with TRBD1 matching over 8 bases. Germline CDR1 reads LNHNV; CDR2 reads YYDKDF (reference sequence). V gave up 0 bases and J gave up 6 bases; unmatched junction bases: 1. CDR3 length: 14 amino acids. CDR3 bases: TGTGCCACCAGCAGAGACAGGGGGCGCAATGAGCAGTTCTTC. This gives the protein CATSRDRGRNEQFF.

The J gene is TRBJ1-2, the V gene TRBV7-9; 8 nucleotides agree with TRBD1. This CDR3 spans 17 amino acids. Germline assignment: CDR1 SEHNR and CDR2 FQNEAQ (reference sequence). J lost 6 bases, V lost 2 bases, and 14 bases had no gene match. The CDR3 loop reads CASSLSPQGVISDGYTF. CDR3 DNA: TGTGCCAGCAGCTTATCCCCACAGGGGGTAATCTCGGATGGCTACACCTTC.

This clonotype occurred many times. This sequence joins TRBV20-1 and TRBJ2-1; 7 bases fit TRBD2. J gave up 7 bases and V 0 bases, and 0 bases lay outside the gene matches. This CDR3 region has 12 residues. Germline CDR1 is DFQATT and CDR2 is SNEGSKA (reference sequence). The chain's CDR3 is CSARERENEQFF. In nucleotides, the CDR3 is TGCAGTGCTAGAGAGCGGGAGAATGAGCAGTTCTTC.

The gene calls are TRBV10-2 and TRBJ2-7; 12 bases are shared with TRBD2. The junction had 4 bases not matched to a gene; V was cut back by 10 bases and J by 6 bases. This CDR3 is built from 12 residues. Germline V gene sequence: CDR1 WSHSY, CDR2 SAAADI. Here the CDR3 reads CATGTSGLEQYF. The CDR3 DNA sequence: TGCGCCACAGGGACTAGCGGGCTCGAGCAGTACTTC.

The chain links TRBV5-1 to TRBJ2-1; 7 positions agree with TRBD2. This CDR3 spans 15 amino acids. Trimming cost V 4 bases and J 2 bases; bases outside gene matches: 6. From germline, CDR1 is SGHRS and CDR2 YFSETQ. The CDR3 bases are TGCGCCAGCAGCAGCGGGGCCTTGGCCTACAATGAGCAGTTCTTC. It translates to CASSSGALAYNEQFF.

The V call is TRBV4-2, the J call TRBJ2-1; TRBD2 might be the D (5 bases). This CDR3 has 18 residues. Trimming took off 0 bases at V and 4 bases at J, with 19 bases between the two ends. CDR1 is LGHNA and CDR2 is YNFKEQ in the germline V gene. DNA for the CDR3: TGTGCCAGCAGCCAAGATAGGAACGAGGAGGCACCATACAATGAGCAGTTCTTC. Translation gives CASSQDRNEEAPYNEQFF.

The CDR3 sequence: CASSLMPSRYEQYF. DNA for the CDR3: TGTGCCAGCAGCTTAATGCCTTCCCGTTACGAGCAGTACTTC. The rearrangement joins TRBV7-3 to TRBJ2-5; no reliable D call. The J call may be in error: the DNA end matches TRBJ2-7 better. Germline V gene data show CDR1 as SGHTA and CDR2 as FQGTGA. This CDR3 spans 14 amino acids.

The rearrangement joins TRBV5-1 to TRBJ2-5; a possible D gene is TRBD2 (5 bases). CDR1 is SGHRS, CDR2 YFSETQ, per germline. Trimming removed 4 bases at V and 0 bases at J, with 19 bases between. This CDR3 contains 17 residues. In nucleotides, the CDR3 is TGCGCCAGCAGCCCAAGGACTGGGCTGACATACCAAGAGACCCAGTACTTC. It is translated as CASSPRTGLTYQETQYF.

CDR3 sequence: CASIWGREAFF. CDR3 DNA: TGTGCCAGCATTTGGGGCAGAGAAGCTTTCTTT. This chain links TRBV6-6 with TRBJ1-1; D possibly corresponds to TRBD1 (5 bases). The V end lost 7 bases, the J end lost 8 bases, and 11 bases lay between the germline ends. Germline-derived CDR1 and CDR2 are MNHNY and SVGAGI (reference sequence). This CDR3 is 11 amino acids long.

The V call is TRBV5-1, the J call TRBJ2-1, with TRBD1 identical over 10 bases. The V and J ends lost 4 bases and 1 base, in that order; junction bases with no gene match: 2. The CDR3 has 15 amino acids. Germline V lookup: CDR1 SGHRS, CDR2 YFSETQ. The DNA of the CDR3 is TGCGCCAGCAGCGCGGGACAGGGGTCCTACAATGAGCAGTTCTTC. This gives the protein CASSAGQGSYNEQFF.

The chain has TRBV6-2 or TRBV6-3 and TRBJ1-1, with no clear D. The V end was cut by 2 bases, the J end by 4 bases, with 5 bases between. This CDR3 spans 12 amino acids. CDR1 is MNHEY, CDR2 SVGEGT, per germline. CDR3 residues: CASSYGSTEAFF. CDR3 coding DNA: TGTGCCAGCAGTTACGGTAGCACTGAAGCTTTCTTT.

V and J are TRBV5-6 and TRBJ2-7; 7 positions agree with TRBD2. J was trimmed by 3 bases and V by 4 bases; bases with no gene match: 7. Germline CDR1 SGHDT, CDR2 YYEEEE. The CDR3 runs 14 residues. The DNA of the CDR3 is TGTGCCAGCAGCAACTCCGGGACTAACTACGAGCAGTACTTC. Its protein is CASSNSGTNYEQYF.

This clonotype showed up just a few times. The chain uses TRBV4-1 and TRBJ2-1; 11 bases agree with TRBD2. Unmatched junction bases numbered 7, after V lost 1 base and J lost 11 bases. There are 15 residues in the CDR3. Germline-derived CDR1 and CDR2 are MGHRA and YSYEKL. CDR3 DNA: TGCGCCAGCAGCCAAGTTACTAGCGGGGGACCTAAGCAGTTCTTC. Its translation is CASSQVTSGGPKQFF.

This chain uses TRBV7-9 with TRBJ2-1, with D uncertain. V was pared by 5 bases and J by 8 bases, with 1 base between. The CDR3 sequence is 9 residues long. CDR1 is SEHNR and CDR2 is FQNEAQ in the germline V gene (reference sequence). The CDR3 loop is CASSDEQFF. The DNA of the CDR3 is TGTGCCAGCAGCGATGAGCAGTTCTTC.

V and J are TRBV28 and TRBJ1-2, with 9 bases identical to TRBD1. V lost 4 bases and J lost 4; bases outside the gene matches: 7. The length of the CDR3 is 15 residues. Germline CDR1 MDHEN, CDR2 SYDVKM. CDR3 sequence (DNA): TGTGCCAGCAGTTCCCCGGGACAGGGCTTCTATGGCTACACCTTC. It yields the protein CASSSPGQGFYGYTF.

The chain couples TRBV20-1 to TRBJ2-1, with TRBD2 matching 15 bases. The CDR3 consists of 18 residues. V trimming: 0 bases; J trimming: 3 bases; junction bases outside the gene matches: 6. From germline, CDR1 is DFQATT and CDR2 SNEGSKA (reference sequence). CDR3 DNA: TGCAGTGCTAGAGATAGGACTAGCGGGGGGGCGAACTACAATGAGCAGTTCTTC. The encoded protein is CSARDRTSGGANYNEQFF.